This T cell receptor beta chain is from a study of spatial heterogeneity in lung cancer. This clonotype was detected ten times or more. CDR1 is DFQATT, CDR2 SNEGSKA, per germline (reference sequence). There are 12 residues in the CDR3. TCRdb itself ran the 5' RACE reads through MiXCR, one entry per CDR3 protein. The sample has around 24,000 distinct CDR3 sequences, about 7.6% seen once. This sample's time point: sample taken at primary tumor resection. The sequenced sample was PBMCs, obtained at surgery. The J gene is TRBJ1-2, the V gene TRBV20-1; 9 bases are shared with TRBD1. This TCR came from a male donor with early-stage non-small cell lung cancer. CDR3 in amino acids: CRVETGGRGYTF. The CDR3 region has the DNA TGCAGGGTAGAGACAGGGGGACGTGGCTACACCTTC.